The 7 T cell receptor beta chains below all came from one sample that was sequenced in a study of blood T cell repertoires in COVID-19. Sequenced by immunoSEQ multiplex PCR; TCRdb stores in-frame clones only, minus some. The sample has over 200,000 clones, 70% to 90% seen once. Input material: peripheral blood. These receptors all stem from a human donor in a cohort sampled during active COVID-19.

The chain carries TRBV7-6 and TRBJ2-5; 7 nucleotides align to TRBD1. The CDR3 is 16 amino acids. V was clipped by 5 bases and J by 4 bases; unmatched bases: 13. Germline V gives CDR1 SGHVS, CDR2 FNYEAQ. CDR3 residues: CASSEDPGPGGETQYF. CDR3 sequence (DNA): TGTGCCAGCAGCGAAGACCCGGGACCAGGGGGAGAGACCCAGTACTTC.

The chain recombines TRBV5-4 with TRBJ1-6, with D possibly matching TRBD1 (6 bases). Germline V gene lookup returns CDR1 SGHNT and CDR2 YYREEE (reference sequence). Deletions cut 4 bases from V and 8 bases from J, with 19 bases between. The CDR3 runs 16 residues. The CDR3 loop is CASSPGRGGADSPLHF. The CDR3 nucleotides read TGTGCCAGCAGCCCAGGAAGGGGGGGCGCGGATTCACCCCTCCACTTT.

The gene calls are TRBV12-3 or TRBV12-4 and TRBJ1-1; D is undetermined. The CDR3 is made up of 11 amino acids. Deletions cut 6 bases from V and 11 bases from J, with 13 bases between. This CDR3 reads CASRSGGGAFF. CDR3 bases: TGTGCCAGCAGAAGCGGAGGAGGTGCTTTCTTT.

The CDR3 reads CASKFQGGLNTEAFF. CDR3 nucleotide sequence: TGTGCCAGTAAATTCCAGGGGGGCTTGAACACTGAAGCTTTCTTT. This chain connects TRBV19 to TRBJ1-1; 7 bases fit TRBD1. V lost 7 bases to trimming and J lost 0 bases; unmatched junction nucleotides: 8. The CDR3 has 15 residues. Germline V gene data show CDR1 as LNHDA and CDR2 as SQIVND (reference sequence).

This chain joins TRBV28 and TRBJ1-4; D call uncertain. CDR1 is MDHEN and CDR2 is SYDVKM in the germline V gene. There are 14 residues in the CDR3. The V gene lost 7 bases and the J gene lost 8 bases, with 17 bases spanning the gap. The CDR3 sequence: CASTIGRRGEKLFF. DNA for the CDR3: TGTGCCAGCACCATCGGGAGGAGAGGGGAAAAACTGTTTTTT.

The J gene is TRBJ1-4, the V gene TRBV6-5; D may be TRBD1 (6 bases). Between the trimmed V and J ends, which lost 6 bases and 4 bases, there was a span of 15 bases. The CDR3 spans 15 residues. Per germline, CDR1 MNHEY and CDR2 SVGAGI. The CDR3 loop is CASRHDRQVNEKLFF. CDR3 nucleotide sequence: TGTGCCAGCAGACACGATAGACAGGTTAATGAAAAACTGTTTTTT.

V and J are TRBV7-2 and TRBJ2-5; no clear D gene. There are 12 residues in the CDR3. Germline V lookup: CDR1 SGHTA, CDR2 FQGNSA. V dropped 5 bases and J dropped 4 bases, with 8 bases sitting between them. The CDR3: CASSPLAETQYF. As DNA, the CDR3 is TGTGCCAGCAGCCCCCTGGCAGAGACCCAGTACTTC.